What follows describes a single T cell receptor beta chain. Its antigen is as yet unknown. This entry is derived from a study of CD8 T cells in Susac syndrome. Regarding the study as a whole: The relatively small number of individuals in the TCR sequencing and HLA analysis was acknowledged by the study.

Germline V gene sequence: CDR1 MNHEY, CDR2 SVGAGI. Trimming removed 4 bases from V and 2 bases from J; junction bases left unmatched: 5. There are 14 residues in the CDR3. The RNA input was about 0.5 to 1 ug, and it was reverse transcribed with random hexamers. A multiplex approach, immunoSEQ multiplex PCR, amplified TCR beta CDR3 across 54 Vbeta and 13 Jbeta. One entry per CDR3 protein, called by TCRdb with MiXCR from the immunoSEQ multiplex PCR reads. Here the sample spans hundreds of thousands of distinct CDR3 sequences, approximately 89% being singletons. Sequencing of TCR beta, carried out with a high-throughput approach, was applied to CD8+ and CD4+ T cells from the blood.

This TCR was sampled from a human donor with multiple sclerosis. Specimen: CD8+ T cells from PBMCs. V and J are TRBV6-5 and TRBJ2-7; 7 bases agree with TRBD1. CDR3 in amino acids: CASSFTGTAYEQYF. DNA of the CDR3: TGTGCCAGCAGTTTCACCGGGACAGCCTACGAGCAGTACTTC.